A single sample is the source of the 15 T cell receptor beta chains below, sequenced in a study of shared clonotypes between healthy human individuals. Sequencing used immunoSEQ multiplex PCR; TCRdb keeps in-frame clones, though not all of them. The sample carries more than 2,000,000 clones, 90% to 95% recorded once. Sequencing was performed on naive CD4+ T cells sorted from blood. The subset was: CD45RA+ positively selected. Receptor source: a man aged 18 to 35 in good health.

V is TRBV18 and J is TRBJ1-1, with D unclear. Trimming pared 2 bases from V and 2 bases from J, leaving 9 bases between. CDR1 and CDR2 from the germline V gene are KGHSH and LQKENI. This CDR3 spans 14 amino acids. The DNA of the CDR3 is TGTGCCAGCTCACCAGCCGGTCAAAACACTGAAGCTTTCTTT. Translating it yields CASSPAGQNTEAFF.

The rearrangement joins TRBV5-1 to TRBJ1-1, with TRBD1 matching 9 bases. The ends lost 4 bases at V and 4 bases at J; junction bases unmatched: 5. The CDR3 sequence is 14 residues long. CDR1 is SGHRS and CDR2 is YFSETQ in the germline V gene. The CDR3 region is CASSGGQGGTEAFF. CDR3 coding DNA: TGCGCCAGCAGCGGGGGACAGGGTGGCACTGAAGCTTTCTTT.

The chain joins TRBV6-5 to TRBJ2-7, with D hard to call. Germline V gives CDR1 MNHEY, CDR2 SVGAGI. The CDR3 length is 11 residues. The V gene lost 5 bases and the J gene lost 5 bases, with 7 bases spanning the gap. The CDR3 region is CASSPENEQYF. The DNA for the CDR3 is TGTGCCAGCAGTCCAGAAAACGAGCAGTACTTC.

CDR3 DNA: TGCGCCAGCAGCCAAGATAGGGGCTTTGAAGCTTTCTTT. Translating it yields CASSQDRGFEAFF. This chain connects TRBV4-3 to TRBJ1-1; TRBD1 is a possible D gene (5 bases). Germline loops: CDR1 LGHNA, CDR2 YSLEER. Trimming pared 0 bases from V and 7 bases from J, leaving 9 bases between. The CDR3 length is 13 residues.

The V call is TRBV6-5, the J call TRBJ2-3; the D gene is possibly TRBD2 (7 bases). The V gene lost 0 bases and the J gene lost 6 bases, with 10 bases spanning the gap. Per germline, CDR1 MNHEY and CDR2 SVGAGI. The CDR3 has 14 residues. The CDR3 DNA follows: TGTGCCAGCAGTTACTCGCGGGGGCGGGATACGCAGTATTTT. Its translation: CASSYSRGRDTQYF.

This clone was found once. The chain carries TRBV29-1 and TRBJ2-7, with 10 bases identical to TRBD2. Trimming cost V 8 bases and J 2 bases; bases outside gene matches: 6. There are 13 residues in the CDR3. Germline V gene lookup returns CDR1 SQVTM and CDR2 ANQGSEA. CDR3 in amino acids: CSPRTSGPYEQYF. CDR3 DNA sequence: TGCAGCCCAAGGACTAGCGGCCCCTACGAGCAGTACTTC.

The chain recombines TRBV7-9 with TRBJ2-5; tentatively, D is TRBD1 (6 bases). This CDR3 contains 15 residues. Germline V gene data show CDR1 as SEHNR and CDR2 as FQNEAQ (reference sequence). The V gene lost 5 bases and the J gene lost 2 bases, with 15 bases spanning the gap. The DNA of the CDR3 is TGTGCCAGCAGCCGAGGGGACACAGCGCAAGAGACCCAGTACTTC. Translating gives CASSRGDTAQETQYF. Full variable domain (remainder filled in from reference TRBV7-9 and TRBJ2-5): DTGVSQNPRHKITKRGQNVTFRCDPISEHNRLYWYRQTLGQGPEFLTYFQNEAQLEKSRLLSDRFSAERPKGSFSTLEIQRTEQGDSAMYLCASSRGDTAQETQYFGPGTRLLVL.

This clone occurred a few times. The V gene is TRBV30, the J gene TRBJ1-1, with D tentatively TRBD1 (5 bases). Trimming cost V 0 bases and J 8 bases, with 13 bases left between them. In germline, CDR1 is GTSNPN, CDR2 SVGIG (reference sequence). The CDR3 has 13 residues. CDR3 residues: CAWSVLVGGEAFF. The CDR3 nucleotides are TGTGCCTGGAGTGTACTGGTCGGGGGAGAAGCTTTCTTT. The entire variable domain, with the rest obtained from reference TRBV30 and TRBJ1-1, is as follows: SQTIHQWPATLVQPVGSPLSLECTVEGTSNPNLYWYRQAAGRGLQLLFYSVGIGQISSEVPQNLSASRPQDRQFILSSKKLLLSDSGFYLCAWSVLVGGEAFFGQGTRLTVV.

The V gene is TRBV30, the J gene TRBJ2-1; TRBD2 agrees at 9 bases. The germline V gene encodes CDR1 GTSNPN and CDR2 SVGIG (reference sequence). With 0 bases clipped from V and 7 bases from J, the junction kept 7 bases outside the gene matches. CDR3 length: 15 amino acids. The CDR3 bases are TGTGCCTGGAGTGTAGGTAGCGGGAGTTTGAATGAGCAGTTCTTC. It codes for CAWSVGSGSLNEQFF.

About this clone: Other DNA sequences in this sample translate to the same CDR3. The rearrangement joins TRBV6-5 to TRBJ1-1; D unclear. From germline, CDR1 is MNHEY and CDR2 SVGAGI. Trimming shortened V by 4 bases and J by 0 bases, and 9 bases separated the two germline ends. CDR3 length equals 14 residues. CDR3 residues: CASSSPGLNTEAFF. The CDR3 DNA reads as TGTGCCAGCAGTTCCCCCGGGCTGAACACTGAAGCTTTCTTT.

In its sample, this clone was seen a few times. The same CDR3 also results from other DNA sequences found in this sample. The chain is built from TRBV19 and TRBJ1-1; D is perhaps TRBD1 (5 bases). The germline V gene encodes CDR1 LNHDA and CDR2 SQIVND (reference sequence). The CDR3 length is 14 residues. Trimming removed 1 base from V and 1 base from J, with 7 bases in between. CDR3 region: CASSIGQPNTEAFF. CDR3 sequence (DNA): TGTGCCAGTAGTATAGGACAGCCGAACACTGAAGCTTTCTTT.

The chain uses TRBV19 and TRBJ1-3; D is perhaps TRBD1 (6 bases). Germline lookup yields CDR1 LNHDA and CDR2 SQIVND (reference sequence). The CDR3 extends over 16 amino acids. Trimming removed 5 bases at V and 2 bases at J, with 16 bases between. The CDR3, as DNA: TGTGCCAGTAGTCCACTTGGAACAGGGACTGGAAACACCATATATTTT. This sequence encodes CASSPLGTGTGNTIYF.

This chain uses TRBV5-1 with TRBJ1-3; D not certain. Trimming pared 0 bases from V and 0 bases from J, leaving 7 bases between. The CDR3 consists of 15 residues. Germline loops: CDR1 SGHRS, CDR2 YFSETQ. The CDR3 spells CASSLDQSSGNTIYF. DNA for the CDR3: TGCGCCAGCAGCTTGGACCAGAGCTCTGGAAACACCATATATTTT.

Worth noting for this clone: Other nucleotide sequences from this sample produce the same CDR3. The chain is built from TRBV5-1 and TRBJ2-1; 8 positions match TRBD2. The germline V gene has CDR1 SGHRS and CDR2 YFSETQ. The trim removed 4 bases at V and 1 base at J, leaving 7 bases unmatched. This CDR3 is built from 16 residues. CDR3 nucleotides: TGCGCCAGCAGCAGGAGCGGGAGAAGTTCCTACAATGAGCAGTTCTTC. It is translated as CASSRSGRSSYNEQFF.

Details on this clone: At the DNA level, this CDR3 is encoded by other sequences in the same sample as well. The gene calls are TRBV10-3 and TRBJ1-1; D gene unclear. Trimming left V 8 bases short and J 2 bases short, with 6 bases between. The CDR3 totals 11 residues. Germline V lookup: CDR1 ENHRY, CDR2 SYGVKD. The CDR3 DNA sequence: TGTGCCATCCGGAGTAACACTGAAGCTTTCTTT. Its protein product is CAIRSNTEAFF.